This TCR beta chain comes out of a study of CD8 T cells in Susac syndrome. Matched for age and sex, the controls were healthy donors. Negative isolation was applied to CD8+ and CD4+ T cells, and FACS enrichment was applied to TEMRA cells. RNA in amounts of about 0.5 to 1 ug was reverse transcribed with random hexamers. Amplification of TCR beta CDR3 across 54 Vbeta and 13 Jbeta was performed with immunoSEQ multiplex PCR. Each CDR3 protein gets one entry after TCRdb re-called the immunoSEQ multiplex PCR reads with MiXCR. The data show roughly 50,000 distinct CDR3 sequences, approximately 94% seen once. The CDR3 contains 14 residues. The V gene lost 2 bases and the J gene lost 8 bases, with 14 bases spanning the gap. Germline CDR1 SGHRS, CDR2 YFSETQ.

The sequence was collected from a human donor in good health. The sequenced material came from CD8+ T cells from PBMCs. The chain links TRBV5-1 to TRBJ2-4; D is possibly TRBD1 (5 bases). CDR3 bases: TGCGCCAGCAGCTTAGGGGCCAGGGCGGACATTCAGTACTTC. This encodes CASSLGARADIQYF.